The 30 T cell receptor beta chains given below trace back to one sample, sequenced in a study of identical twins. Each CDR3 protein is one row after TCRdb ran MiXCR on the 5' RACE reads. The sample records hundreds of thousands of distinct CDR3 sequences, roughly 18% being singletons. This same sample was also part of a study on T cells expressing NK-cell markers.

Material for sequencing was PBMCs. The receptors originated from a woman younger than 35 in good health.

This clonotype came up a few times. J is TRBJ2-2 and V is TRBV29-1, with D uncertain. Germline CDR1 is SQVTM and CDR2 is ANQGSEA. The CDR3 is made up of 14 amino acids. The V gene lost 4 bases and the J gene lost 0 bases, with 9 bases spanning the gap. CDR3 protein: CSVVGNPNTGELFF. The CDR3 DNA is TGCAGCGTTGTGGGCAATCCGAACACCGGGGAGCTGTTTTTT.

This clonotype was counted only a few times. The CDR3 DNA is TGTGCCAGCAGTGAAGCGGGGACAGGGAACTATGGCTACACCTTC. It yields the protein CASSEAGTGNYGYTF. The chain recombines TRBV2 with TRBJ1-2, with 9 positions matching TRBD1. Trimming at V came to 0 bases and at J to 2 bases, leaving 1 base not matched to a gene. The length of the CDR3 is 15 residues. Germline V CDR1 and CDR2: SNHLY, FYNNEI. Drawing the rest from reference TRBV2 and TRBJ1-2, the complete variable domain is EPEVTQTPSHQVTQMGQEVILRCVPISNHLYFYWYRQILGQKVEFLVSFYNNEISEKSEIFDDQFSVERPDGSNFTLKIRSTKLEDSAMYFCASSEAGTGNYGYTFGSGTRLTVV.

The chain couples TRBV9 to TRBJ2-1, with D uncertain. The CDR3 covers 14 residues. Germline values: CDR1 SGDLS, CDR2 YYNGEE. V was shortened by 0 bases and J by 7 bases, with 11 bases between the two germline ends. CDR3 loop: CASSVEVGRNEQFF. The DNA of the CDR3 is TGTGCCAGCAGCGTAGAGGTAGGGCGGAATGAGCAGTTCTTC.

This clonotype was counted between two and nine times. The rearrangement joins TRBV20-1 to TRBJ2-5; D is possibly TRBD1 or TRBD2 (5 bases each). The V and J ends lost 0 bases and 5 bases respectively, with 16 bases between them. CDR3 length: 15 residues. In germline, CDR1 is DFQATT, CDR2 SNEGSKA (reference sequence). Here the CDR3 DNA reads TGCAGTGCTAGAGATCCCCCCCGATGGGGGGAGACCCAGTACTTC. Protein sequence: CSARDPPRWGETQYF.

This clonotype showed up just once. The CDR3 loop reads CASSSFRGSETQYF. DNA of the CDR3: TGTGCCAGCAGCTCGTTTAGGGGTTCAGAGACCCAGTACTTC. This chain connects TRBV11-3 to TRBJ2-5, with a weak D call TRBD1 (5 bases). V lost 4 bases to trimming and J lost 4 bases, with 13 bases between them. Germline lookup yields CDR1 SGHNT and CDR2 YENEEA. The CDR3 contains 14 residues.

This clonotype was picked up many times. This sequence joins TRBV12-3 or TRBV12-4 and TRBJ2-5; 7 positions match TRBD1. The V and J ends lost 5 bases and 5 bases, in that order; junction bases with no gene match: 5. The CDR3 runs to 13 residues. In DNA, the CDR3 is TGTGCCAGCAGTCACCAGGGGGAGGAGACCCAGTACTTC. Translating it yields CASSHQGEETQYF.

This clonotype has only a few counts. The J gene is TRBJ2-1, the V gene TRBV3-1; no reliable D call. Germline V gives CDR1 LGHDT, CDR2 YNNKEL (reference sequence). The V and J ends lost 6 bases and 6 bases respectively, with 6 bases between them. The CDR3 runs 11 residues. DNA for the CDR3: TGTGCCAGCAGTCATACCAATGAGCAGTTCTTC. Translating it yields CASSHTNEQFF.

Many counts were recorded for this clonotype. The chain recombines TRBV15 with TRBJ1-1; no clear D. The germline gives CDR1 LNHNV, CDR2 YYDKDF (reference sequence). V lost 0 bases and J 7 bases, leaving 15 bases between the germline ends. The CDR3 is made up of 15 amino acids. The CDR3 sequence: CATSRDPGGNSEAFF. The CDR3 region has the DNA TGTGCCACCAGCAGAGATCCTGGAGGGAATAGTGAAGCTTTCTTT.

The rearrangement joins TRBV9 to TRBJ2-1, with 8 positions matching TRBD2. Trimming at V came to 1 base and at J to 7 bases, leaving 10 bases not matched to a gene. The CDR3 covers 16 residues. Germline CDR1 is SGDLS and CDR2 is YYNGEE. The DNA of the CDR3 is TGTGCCAGCAGCGTAAATTTGGGCGGGGGGCCTAATGAGCAGTTCTTC. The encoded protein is CASSVNLGGGPNEQFF.

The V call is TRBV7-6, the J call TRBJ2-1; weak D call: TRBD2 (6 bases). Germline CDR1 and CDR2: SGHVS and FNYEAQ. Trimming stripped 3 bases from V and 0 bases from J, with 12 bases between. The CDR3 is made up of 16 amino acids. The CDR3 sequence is CASSLGTRSSYNEQFF. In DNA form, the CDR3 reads TGTGCCAGCAGCTTGGGGACTCGTAGCTCCTACAATGAGCAGTTCTTC. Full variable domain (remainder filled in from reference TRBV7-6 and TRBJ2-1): GAGVSQSPRYKVTKRGQDVALRCDPISGHVSLYWYRQALGQGPEFLTYFNYEAQQDKSGLPNDRFSAERPEGSISTLTIQRTEQRDSAMYRCASSLGTRSSYNEQFFGPGTRLTVL.

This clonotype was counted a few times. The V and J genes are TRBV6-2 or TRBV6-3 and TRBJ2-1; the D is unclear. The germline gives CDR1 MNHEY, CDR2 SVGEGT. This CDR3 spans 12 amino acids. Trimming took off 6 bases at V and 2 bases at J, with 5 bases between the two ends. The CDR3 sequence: CASRATYNEQFF. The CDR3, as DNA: TGTGCCAGCAGGGCCACCTACAATGAGCAGTTCTTC.

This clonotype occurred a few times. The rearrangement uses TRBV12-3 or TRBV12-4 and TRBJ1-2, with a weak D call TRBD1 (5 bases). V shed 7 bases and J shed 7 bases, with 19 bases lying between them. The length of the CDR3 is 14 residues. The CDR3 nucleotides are TGTGCCAGCAAAATCGGGGGATGGGGTCGTGGCTACACCTTC. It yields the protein CASKIGGWGRGYTF.

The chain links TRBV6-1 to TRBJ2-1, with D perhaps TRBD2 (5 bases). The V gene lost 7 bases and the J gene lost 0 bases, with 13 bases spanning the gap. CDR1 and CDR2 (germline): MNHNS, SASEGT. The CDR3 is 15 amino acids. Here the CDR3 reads CASTHGDSSYNEQFF. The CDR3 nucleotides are TGTGCCAGCACCCACGGGGATAGCTCCTACAATGAGCAGTTCTTC.

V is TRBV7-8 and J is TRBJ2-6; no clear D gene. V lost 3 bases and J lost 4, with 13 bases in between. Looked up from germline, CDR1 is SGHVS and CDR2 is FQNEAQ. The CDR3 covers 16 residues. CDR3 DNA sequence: TGTGCCAGCAGCTTCTATCCTGTCTCCGGGGCCAACGTCCTGACTTTC. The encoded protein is CASSFYPVSGANVLTF.

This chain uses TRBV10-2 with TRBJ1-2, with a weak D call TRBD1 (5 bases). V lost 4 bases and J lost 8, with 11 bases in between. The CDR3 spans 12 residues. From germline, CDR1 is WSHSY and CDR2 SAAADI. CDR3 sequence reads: CASSGGVRGYTF. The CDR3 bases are TGCGCCAGCAGTGGAGGGGTCAGAGGCTACACCTTC.

CDR3 loop: CASYSGEPGNTIYF. CDR3 sequence (DNA): TGTGCCAGCTATTCAGGGGAGCCTGGAAACACCATATATTTT. V gene TRBV7-8 combines with J gene TRBJ1-3; D possibly corresponds to TRBD1 (6 bases). Trimming cost V 8 bases and J 2 bases, with 13 bases left between them. Germline V CDR1 and CDR2: SGHVS, FQNEAQ. The CDR3 covers 14 residues.

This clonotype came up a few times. CDR3 nucleotide sequence: TGTGCCAGCAGCGGTACCGGGGGCCCGGACAAGTTCTTC. It encodes CASSGTGGPDKFF. The chain employs TRBV12-3 or TRBV12-4 and TRBJ2-1, with D perhaps assigned TRBD1 or TRBD2 (6 bases each). The V end was cut by 6 bases, the J end by 14 bases, with 20 bases between. CDR3 length: 13 residues.

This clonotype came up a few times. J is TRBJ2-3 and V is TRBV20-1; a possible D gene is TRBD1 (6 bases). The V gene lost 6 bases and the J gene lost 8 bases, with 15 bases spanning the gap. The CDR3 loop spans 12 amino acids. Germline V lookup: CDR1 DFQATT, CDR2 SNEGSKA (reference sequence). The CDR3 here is CSASTGLGTQYF. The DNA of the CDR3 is TGCAGTGCGTCAACAGGGCTGGGTACGCAGTATTTT.

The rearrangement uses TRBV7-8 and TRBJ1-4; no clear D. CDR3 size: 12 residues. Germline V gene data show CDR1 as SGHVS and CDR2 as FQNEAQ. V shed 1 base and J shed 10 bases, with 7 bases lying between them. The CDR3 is CASSLVMTKLFF. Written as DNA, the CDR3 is TGTGCCAGCAGCTTAGTTATGACAAAACTGTTTTTT.

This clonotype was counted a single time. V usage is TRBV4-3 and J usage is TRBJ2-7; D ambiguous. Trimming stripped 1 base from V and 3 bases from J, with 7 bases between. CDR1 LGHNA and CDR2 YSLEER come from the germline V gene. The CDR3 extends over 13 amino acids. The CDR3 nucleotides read TGCGCCAGCAGCCAAGGAGATAGCTACGAGCAGTACTTC. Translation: CASSQGDSYEQYF.

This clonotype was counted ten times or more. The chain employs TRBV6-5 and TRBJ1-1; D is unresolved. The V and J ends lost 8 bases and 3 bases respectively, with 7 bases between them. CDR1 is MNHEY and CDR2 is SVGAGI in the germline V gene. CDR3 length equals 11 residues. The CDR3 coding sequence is TGTGCCAGCGGTAGGGACACTGAAGCTTTCTTT. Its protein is CASGRDTEAFF.

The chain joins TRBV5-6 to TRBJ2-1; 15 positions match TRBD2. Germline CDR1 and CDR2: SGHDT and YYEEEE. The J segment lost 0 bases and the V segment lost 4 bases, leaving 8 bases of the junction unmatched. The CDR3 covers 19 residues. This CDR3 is CASSVGTSGRPSSYNEQFF. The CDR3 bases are TGTGCCAGCAGCGTGGGGACTAGCGGGAGGCCCAGCTCCTACAATGAGCAGTTCTTC.

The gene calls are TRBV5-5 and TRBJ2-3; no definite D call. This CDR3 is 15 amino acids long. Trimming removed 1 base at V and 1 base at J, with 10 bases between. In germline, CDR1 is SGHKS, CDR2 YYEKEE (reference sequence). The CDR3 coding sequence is TGTGCCAGCAGCTTGTGGGTCCGGGGCACAGATACGCAGTATTTT. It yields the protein CASSLWVRGTDTQYF.

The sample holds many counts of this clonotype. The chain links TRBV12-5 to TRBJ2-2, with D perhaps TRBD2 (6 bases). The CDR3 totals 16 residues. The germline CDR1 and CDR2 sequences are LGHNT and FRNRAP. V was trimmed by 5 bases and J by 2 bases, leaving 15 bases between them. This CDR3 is CASGPPRGVNTGELFF. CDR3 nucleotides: TGTGCTAGTGGTCCCCCTCGCGGGGTAAACACCGGGGAGCTGTTTTTT.

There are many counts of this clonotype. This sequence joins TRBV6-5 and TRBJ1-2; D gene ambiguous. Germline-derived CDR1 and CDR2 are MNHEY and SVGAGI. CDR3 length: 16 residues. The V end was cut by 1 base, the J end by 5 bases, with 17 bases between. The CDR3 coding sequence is TGTGCCAGCAGTTACTGGCTGGCAGGCCGCGGGTATGGCTACACCTTC. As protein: CASSYWLAGRGYGYTF.

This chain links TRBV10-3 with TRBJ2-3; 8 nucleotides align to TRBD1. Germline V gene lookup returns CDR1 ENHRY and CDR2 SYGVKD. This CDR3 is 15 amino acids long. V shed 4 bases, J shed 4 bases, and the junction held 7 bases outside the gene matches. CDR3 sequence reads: CAISVQGAGSDTQYF. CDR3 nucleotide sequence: TGTGCCATCAGTGTGCAGGGGGCTGGGTCAGATACGCAGTATTTT.

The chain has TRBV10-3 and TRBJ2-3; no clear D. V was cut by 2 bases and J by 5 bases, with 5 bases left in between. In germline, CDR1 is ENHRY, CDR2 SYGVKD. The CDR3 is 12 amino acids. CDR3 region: CAISETVDTQYF. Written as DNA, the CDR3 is TGTGCCATCAGTGAGACAGTAGATACGCAGTATTTT.

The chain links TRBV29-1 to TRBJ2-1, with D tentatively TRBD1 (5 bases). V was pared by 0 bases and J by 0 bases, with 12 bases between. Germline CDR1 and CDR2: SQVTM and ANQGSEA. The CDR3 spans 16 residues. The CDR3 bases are TGCAGCGTTGAAGAAGTAGGACATAGCTCCTACAATGAGCAGTTCTTC. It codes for CSVEEVGHSSYNEQFF.

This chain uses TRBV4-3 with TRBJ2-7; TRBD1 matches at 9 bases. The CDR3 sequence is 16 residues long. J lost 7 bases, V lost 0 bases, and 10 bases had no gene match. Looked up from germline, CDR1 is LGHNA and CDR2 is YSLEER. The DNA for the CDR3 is TGCGCCAGCAGCCAAGATCACCGACAGGGGGGTAGGGAGCAGTACTTC. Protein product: CASSQDHRQGGREQYF.

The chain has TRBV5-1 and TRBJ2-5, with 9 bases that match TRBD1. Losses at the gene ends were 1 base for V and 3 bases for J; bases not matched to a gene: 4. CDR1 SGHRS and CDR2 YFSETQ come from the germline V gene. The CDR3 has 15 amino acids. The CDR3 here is CASSLTRTGEETQYF. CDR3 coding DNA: TGCGCCAGCAGCTTGACAAGGACAGGGGAAGAGACCCAGTACTTC.